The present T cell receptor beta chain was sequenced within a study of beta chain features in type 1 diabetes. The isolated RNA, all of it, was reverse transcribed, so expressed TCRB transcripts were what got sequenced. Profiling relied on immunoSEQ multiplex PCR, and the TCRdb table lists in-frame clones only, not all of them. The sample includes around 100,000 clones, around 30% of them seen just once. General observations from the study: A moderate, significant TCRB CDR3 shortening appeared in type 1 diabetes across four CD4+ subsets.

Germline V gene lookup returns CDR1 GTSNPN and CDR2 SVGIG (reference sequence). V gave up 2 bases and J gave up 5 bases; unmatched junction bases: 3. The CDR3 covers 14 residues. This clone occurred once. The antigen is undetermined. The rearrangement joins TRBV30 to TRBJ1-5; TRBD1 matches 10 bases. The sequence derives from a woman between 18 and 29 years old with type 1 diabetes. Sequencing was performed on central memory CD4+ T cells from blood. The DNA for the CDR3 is TGTGCCTGGAGTCTAGGGACAGGGGATCAGCCCCAGCATTTT. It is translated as CAWSLGTGDQPQHF.